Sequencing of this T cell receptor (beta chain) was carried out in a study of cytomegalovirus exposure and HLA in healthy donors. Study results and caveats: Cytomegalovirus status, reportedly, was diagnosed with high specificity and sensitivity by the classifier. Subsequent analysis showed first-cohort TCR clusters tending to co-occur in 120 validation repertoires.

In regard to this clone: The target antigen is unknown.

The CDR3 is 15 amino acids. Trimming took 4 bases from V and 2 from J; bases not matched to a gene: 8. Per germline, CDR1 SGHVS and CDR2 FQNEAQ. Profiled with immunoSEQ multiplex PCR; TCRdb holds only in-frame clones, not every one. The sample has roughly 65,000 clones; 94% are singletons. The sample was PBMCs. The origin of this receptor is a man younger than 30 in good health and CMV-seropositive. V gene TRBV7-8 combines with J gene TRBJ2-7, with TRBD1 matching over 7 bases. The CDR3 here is CASSSTGAITYEQYF. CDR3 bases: TGTGCCAGCAGCTCTACAGGGGCCATCACCTACGAGCAGTACTTC.